What follows are 26 T cell receptor beta chains derived from one specimen sequenced in a study of blood T cell repertoires in COVID-19. TCRdb keeps only in-frame clones here, not all; method: immunoSEQ multiplex PCR. The repertoire holds about 250,000 clones, about 80% seen once, with 3.3% in the top ten. What was sequenced was peripheral blood. Source of these receptors: an elderly woman with acute or convalescent COVID-19.

The J gene is TRBJ1-4, the V gene TRBV7-9, with D uncertain. Germline V gene data show CDR1 as SEHNR and CDR2 as FQNEAQ (reference sequence). The CDR3 length is 14 residues. V dropped 3 bases and J dropped 2 bases, with 7 bases sitting between them. The CDR3 sequence: CASSLAGTNEKLFF. CDR3 in DNA: TGTGCCAGCAGCTTGGCGGGTACTAATGAAAAACTGTTTTTT.

DNA for the CDR3: TGTGCCACCAGTGATCCGGGACGGGACAACAATGAGCAGTTCTTC. This gives the protein CATSDPGRDNNEQFF. The V call is TRBV24-1, the J call TRBJ2-1; D is perhaps TRBD1 (6 bases). The germline V gene encodes CDR1 KGHDR and CDR2 SFDVKD. CDR3 length: 15 amino acids. The V end lost 3 bases, the J end lost 5 bases, and 13 bases lay between the germline ends.

The chain combines TRBV12-5 with TRBJ2-7, with TRBD2 as a possible D gene (6 bases). CDR3 size: 14 residues. With 1 base removed from V and 7 bases from J, the gap between germline ends came to 14 bases. From germline, CDR1 is LGHNT and CDR2 FRNRAP. CDR3 nucleotides: TGTGCTAGTGGTTTGGGGGGGGAGGTCAAGGAGCAGTACTTC. It translates to CASGLGGEVKEQYF.

The V gene is TRBV11-3, the J gene TRBJ2-1; TRBD2 matches at 11 bases. V was pared by 4 bases and J by 4 bases, with 3 bases of the junction left unmatched. CDR3 length: 15 amino acids. Per the germline V gene, CDR1 is SGHNT and CDR2 is YENEEA. The CDR3 region has the DNA TGTGCCAGCAGCTCAGGGACTAGCGGATACAATGAGCAGTTCTTC. Protein sequence: CASSSGTSGYNEQFF.

The chain combines TRBV5-4 with TRBJ2-7, with D possibly being TRBD2 (5 bases). The germline CDR1 and CDR2 sequences are SGHNT and YYREEE (reference sequence). Trimming removed 4 bases from V and 3 bases from J, with 17 bases in between. The CDR3 length is 15 residues. CDR3: CASSETGNPIYEQYF. In nucleotides, the CDR3 is TGTGCCAGCAGCGAAACCGGGAATCCCATCTACGAGCAGTACTTC.

CDR3 DNA: TGCGCCAGCAGCTTGACCCGGACTAGCGGGGGGTACAATGAGCAGTTCTTC. Amino acids: CASSLTRTSGGYNEQFF. The rearrangement uses TRBV5-1 and TRBJ2-1, with 14 bases matching TRBD2. The CDR3 spans 17 residues. Per the germline V gene, CDR1 is SGHRS and CDR2 is YFSETQ. With V trimmed by 1 base and J by 4 bases, 4 bases remained unmatched. The complete variable domain, with remaining parts taken from reference TRBV5-1 and TRBJ2-1, reads KAGVTQTPRYLIKTRGQQVTLSCSPISGHRSVSWYQQTPGQGLQFLFEYFSETQRNKGNFPGRFSGRQFSNSRSEMNVSTLELGDSALYLCASSLTRTSGGYNEQFFGPGTRLTVL.

CDR3 protein: CASIPNRAGELFF. The CDR3 DNA sequence: TGTGCCAGTATCCCAAACCGGGCCGGGGAGCTGTTTTTT. This chain links TRBV28 with TRBJ2-2; no reliable D call. The CDR3 contains 13 residues. Germline V gives CDR1 MDHEN, CDR2 SYDVKM. V was pared by 9 bases and J by 6 bases, with 14 bases between.

The chain links TRBV28 to TRBJ2-2, with 8 positions matching TRBD2. This CDR3 has 15 residues. Germline-derived CDR1 and CDR2 are MDHEN and SYDVKM. V trimming: 7 bases; J trimming: 3 bases; junction bases outside the gene matches: 7. CDR3 region: CASNSGRGDTGELFF. The DNA of the CDR3 is TGTGCCAGCAACAGCGGGAGAGGGGACACCGGGGAGCTGTTTTTT. Full variable domain (missing parts from reference TRBV28 and TRBJ2-2): DVKVTQSSRYLVKRTGEKVFLECVQDMDHENMFWYRQDPGLGLRLIYFSYDVKMKEKGDIPEGYSVSREKKERFSLILESASTNQTSMYLCASNSGRGDTGELFFGEGSRLTVL.

The genes are TRBV6-2 or TRBV6-3 and TRBJ1-2; a weak D match, TRBD1 (5 bases). Germline V gives CDR1 MNHEY, CDR2 SVGEGT. The V end was cut by 0 bases, the J end by 1 base, with 18 bases between. This CDR3 contains 18 residues. The chain's CDR3 is CASSYSMSGTSDNYGYTF. In nucleotides, the CDR3 is TGTGCCAGCAGTTACTCGATGTCAGGGACTTCGGATAACTATGGCTACACCTTC.

This clone was detected only a few times. J is TRBJ1-6 and V is TRBV5-8; no reliable D call. The germline V gene encodes CDR1 SGHTS and CDR2 YDEGEE. V was pared by 4 bases and J by 7 bases, with 12 bases between. The CDR3 is 14 amino acids. The CDR3 DNA follows: TGTGCCAGCAGCGGGCAGCGGTCCAATTCACCCCTCCACTTT. Translated, it gives CASSGQRSNSPLHF.

The gene calls are TRBV10-3 and TRBJ1-2, with D hard to call. From germline, CDR1 is ENHRY and CDR2 SYGVKD. The CDR3 runs to 12 residues. Deletions cut 3 bases from V and 3 bases from J, with 5 bases between. CDR3 loop: CAISDRDYGYTF. DNA for the CDR3: TGTGCCATCAGTGACCGGGACTATGGCTACACCTTC.

The rearrangement joins TRBV25-1 to TRBJ2-5; D gene uncertain. The CDR3 spans 14 residues. Germline CDR1 and CDR2: MGHDK and SYGVNS. Deletions cut 2 bases from V and 5 bases from J, with 12 bases between. DNA for the CDR3: TGTGCCAGCAGTGAAGATCTAGTCCTTGAGACCCAGTACTTC. It specifies CASSEDLVLETQYF.

This chain joins TRBV28 and TRBJ1-3; 9 nucleotides line up with TRBD1. Trimming cost V 4 bases and J 8 bases; bases outside gene matches: 6. Germline V lookup: CDR1 MDHEN, CDR2 SYDVKM. The CDR3 runs to 14 residues. The CDR3 region is CASSSGTGTDTIYF. The CDR3 bases are TGTGCCAGCAGTTCCGGGACAGGGACGGACACCATATATTTT.

The V and J genes are TRBV7-8 and TRBJ2-5; 7 bases line up with TRBD1. The V gene end was trimmed by 3 bases and the J gene end by 4 bases; junction bases not matched to a gene: 5. Looked up from germline, CDR1 is SGHVS and CDR2 is FQNEAQ. The CDR3 has 14 amino acids. The CDR3 protein is CASSFLSGGETQYF. The CDR3 nucleotides are TGTGCCAGCAGCTTTCTTTCAGGGGGAGAGACCCAGTACTTC.

The V and J genes are TRBV3-1 (or the pseudogene TRBV3-2) and TRBJ2-7; 7 bases align to TRBD1. With 1 base clipped from V and 4 bases from J, the junction kept 4 bases outside the gene matches. CDR3 length equals 14 residues. CDR1 and CDR2 (germline): LGHDT, YNNKEL (reference sequence). CDR3 residues: CASSQGQGLYEQYF. In DNA form, the CDR3 reads TGTGCCAGCAGCCAAGGACAGGGCCTGTACGAGCAGTACTTC.

V is TRBV7-9 and J is TRBJ1-4; the match to TRBD1 covers 8 bases. Germline trimming cut 4 bases from V and 11 bases from J; bases unmatched to any gene: 18. The germline V gene encodes CDR1 SEHNR and CDR2 FQNEAQ (reference sequence). CDR3 size: 17 residues. The CDR3 loop reads CASSSDRDRMGDGKLFF. The CDR3 DNA reads as TGTGCCAGCAGCTCAGACCGGGACAGGATGGGGGATGGGAAACTGTTTTTT.

CDR3 amino acids: CASSPAAYEQYF. CDR3 nucleotide sequence: TGTGCCAGCAGTCCTGCGGCCTACGAGCAGTACTTC. The chain is built from TRBV2 and TRBJ2-7, with D uncertain. V was shortened by 5 bases and J by 2 bases, with 7 bases between the two germline ends. Germline-derived CDR1 and CDR2 are SNHLY and FYNNEI. The CDR3 sequence is 12 residues long.

The CDR3 region is CASSWGQINNEQFF. CDR3 nucleotides: TGTGCCAGCAGTTGGGGACAGATAAACAATGAGCAGTTCTTC. V gene TRBV6-2 or TRBV6-3 combines with J gene TRBJ2-1; 7 positions match TRBD1. The J segment lost 5 bases and the V segment lost 4 bases, leaving 5 bases of the junction unmatched. The germline V gene has CDR1 MNHEY and CDR2 SVGEGT. This CDR3 contains 14 residues.

The chain is built from TRBV7-9 and TRBJ2-1; D uncertain. Per germline, CDR1 SEHNR and CDR2 FQNEAQ (reference sequence). Trimming shortened V by 2 bases and J by 15 bases, and 14 bases separated the two germline ends. The CDR3 has 12 amino acids. The CDR3 sequence is CASSLFETVPFF. The DNA for the CDR3 is TGTGCCAGCAGCTTATTTGAAACAGTTCCGTTCTTC. The entire variable domain, with the rest obtained from reference TRBV7-9 and TRBJ2-1, is as follows: DTGVSQNPRHKITKRGQNVTFRCDPISEHNRLYWYRQTLGQGPEFLTYFQNEAQLEKSRLLSDRFSAERPKGSFSTLEIQRTEQGDSAMYLCASSLFETVPFFGPGTRLTVL.

The chain employs TRBV3-1 (or the pseudogene TRBV3-2) and TRBJ2-5, with 10 bases fitting TRBD1. Unmatched junction bases numbered 9, after V lost 5 bases and J lost 3 bases. The length of the CDR3 is 16 residues. Germline V gene sequence: CDR1 LGHDT, CDR2 YNNKEL (reference sequence). As DNA, the CDR3 is TGTGCCAGCAGCTGGCTGCCTGGGACAGGGGAAGAGACCCAGTACTTC. It translates to CASSWLPGTGEETQYF.

The chain combines TRBV11-3 with TRBJ2-3, with a weak D call TRBD1 (6 bases). The CDR3 is 16 residues long. Germline lookup yields CDR1 SGHNT and CDR2 YENEEA. Deletions cut 3 bases from V and 5 bases from J, with 18 bases between. CDR3 nucleotide sequence: TGTGCCAGCAGCTTGGGGCAGGGGTTTGATGGAGATACGCAGTATTTT. Amino acids: CASSLGQGFDGDTQYF.

Only a few counts were recorded for this clone. CDR3 in amino acids: CASSNHAGGRTGELFF. The CDR3 DNA sequence: TGTGCCAGTAGTAACCATGCGGGGGGAAGAACCGGGGAGCTGTTTTTT. The chain links TRBV19 to TRBJ2-2, with 8 bases lining up with TRBD2. The CDR3 is 16 amino acids. Germline values: CDR1 LNHDA, CDR2 SQIVND (reference sequence). V trimming: 4 bases; J trimming: 5 bases; junction bases outside the gene matches: 9.

V usage is TRBV5-4 and J usage is TRBJ2-1, with D unclear. Germline lookup yields CDR1 SGHNT and CDR2 YYREEE (reference sequence). V lost 0 bases and J lost 12, with 13 bases in between. The CDR3 consists of 13 residues. The CDR3 reads CASSLGQEVVQFF. In nucleotides, the CDR3 is TGTGCCAGCAGCTTGGGGCAAGAAGTGGTGCAGTTCTTC.

The chain joins TRBV5-4 to TRBJ1-3; D remains unclear. V was shortened by 0 bases and J by 0 bases, with 10 bases between the two germline ends. CDR3 length: 16 amino acids. Germline assignment: CDR1 SGHNT and CDR2 YYREEE (reference sequence). CDR3 in DNA: TGTGCCAGCAGCTTGGATCCGGCTAGCTCTGGAAACACCATATATTTT. This encodes CASSLDPASSGNTIYF.

The CDR3 spells CASSEWGGSGGDTQYF. The CDR3 coding sequence is TGTGCCAGCAGCGAGTGGGGCGGGAGCGGAGGAGATACGCAGTATTTT. The chain is built from TRBV25-1 and TRBJ2-3; TRBD2 agrees at 7 bases. Germline V gene lookup returns CDR1 MGHDK and CDR2 SYGVNS. The V gene end was trimmed by 6 bases and the J gene end by 5 bases; junction bases not matched to a gene: 14. The CDR3 runs to 16 residues.

This chain uses TRBV5-1 with TRBJ2-1; D may be TRBD2 (6 bases). The CDR3 is made up of 16 amino acids. Germline loops: CDR1 SGHRS, CDR2 YFSETQ. V lost 0 bases and J lost 1, with 11 bases in between. CDR3 DNA: TGCGCCAGCAGCTTGGTCGGGAGTGTGTCCTACAATGAGCAGTTCTTC. Its translation: CASSLVGSVSYNEQFF.